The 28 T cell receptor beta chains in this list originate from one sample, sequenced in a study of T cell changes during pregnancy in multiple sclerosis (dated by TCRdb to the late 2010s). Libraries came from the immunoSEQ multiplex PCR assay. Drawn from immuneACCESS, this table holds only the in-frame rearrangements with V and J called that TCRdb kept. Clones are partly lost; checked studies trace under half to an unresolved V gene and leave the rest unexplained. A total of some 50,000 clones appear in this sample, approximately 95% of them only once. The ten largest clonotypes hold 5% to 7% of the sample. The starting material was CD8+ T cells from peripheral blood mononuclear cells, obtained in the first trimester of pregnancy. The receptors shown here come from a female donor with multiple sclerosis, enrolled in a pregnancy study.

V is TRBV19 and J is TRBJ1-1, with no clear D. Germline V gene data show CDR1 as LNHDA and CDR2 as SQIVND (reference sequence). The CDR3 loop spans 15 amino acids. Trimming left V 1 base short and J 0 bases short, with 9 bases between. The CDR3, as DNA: TGTGCCAGTAGTATAGGGCCGGGAATGAACACTGAAGCTTTCTTT. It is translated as CASSIGPGMNTEAFF.

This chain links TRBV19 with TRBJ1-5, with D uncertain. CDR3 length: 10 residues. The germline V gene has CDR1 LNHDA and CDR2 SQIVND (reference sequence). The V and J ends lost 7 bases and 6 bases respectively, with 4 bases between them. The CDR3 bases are TGTGCCAGTACCTTTCAGCCCCAGCATTTT. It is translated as CASTFQPQHF.

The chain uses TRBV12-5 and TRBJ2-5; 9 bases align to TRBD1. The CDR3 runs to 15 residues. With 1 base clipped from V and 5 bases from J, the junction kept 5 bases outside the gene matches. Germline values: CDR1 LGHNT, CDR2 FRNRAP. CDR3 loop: CASGLGTGVGETQYF. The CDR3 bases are TGTGCTAGTGGTTTGGGGACAGGGGTCGGTGAGACCCAGTACTTC.

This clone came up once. The CDR3 DNA reads TGTGCCAGTAGTAGACTAGCGGGCTCCTACAATGAGCAGTTCTTC. This codes for CASSRLAGSYNEQFF. The genes are TRBV19 and TRBJ2-1, with 10 bases that match TRBD2. The J segment lost 0 bases and the V segment lost 4 bases, leaving 0 bases of the junction unmatched. Germline V gives CDR1 LNHDA, CDR2 SQIVND (reference sequence). CDR3 length: 15 residues. The full variable domain, with the rest looked up from reference TRBV19 and TRBJ2-1, is DGGITQSPKYLFRKEGQNVTLSCEQNLNHDAMYWYRQDPGQGLRLIYYSQIVNDFQKGDIAEGYSVSREKKESFPLTVTSAQKNPTAFYLCASSRLAGSYNEQFFGPGTRLTVL.

The CDR3, as DNA: TGTGCCAGCACCGAAATTACTCAGGGGAACGGGCCCCAGCATTTT. Its translation is CASTEITQGNGPQHF. V usage is TRBV2 and J usage is TRBJ1-5; D is possibly TRBD1 (6 bases). The CDR3 extends over 15 amino acids. Germline V lookup: CDR1 SNHLY, CDR2 FYNNEI. V was trimmed by 7 bases and J by 9 bases, leaving 22 bases between them.

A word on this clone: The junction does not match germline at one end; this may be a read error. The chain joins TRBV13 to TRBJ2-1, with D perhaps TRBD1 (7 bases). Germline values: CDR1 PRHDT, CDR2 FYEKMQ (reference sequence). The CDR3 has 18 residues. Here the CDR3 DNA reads TGTGCCAGCAGCCCTTGGGGATCTCAGGGGGGCCGAGACAATGAGCAGCTCTTC. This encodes CASSPWGSQGGRDNEQLF.

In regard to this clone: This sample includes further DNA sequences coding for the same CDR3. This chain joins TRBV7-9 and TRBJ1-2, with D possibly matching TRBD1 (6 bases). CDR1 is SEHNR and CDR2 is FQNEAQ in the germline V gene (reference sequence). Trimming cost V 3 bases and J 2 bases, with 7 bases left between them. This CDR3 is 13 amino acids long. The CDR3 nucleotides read TGTGCCAGCAGCTTGGGGGCAAACTATGGCTACACCTTC. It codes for CASSLGANYGYTF. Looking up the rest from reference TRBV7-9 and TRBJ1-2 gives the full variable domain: DTGVSQNPRHKITKRGQNVTFRCDPISEHNRLYWYRQTLGQGPEFLTYFQNEAQLEKSRLLSDRFSAERPKGSFSTLEIQRTEQGDSAMYLCASSLGANYGYTFGSGTRLTVV.

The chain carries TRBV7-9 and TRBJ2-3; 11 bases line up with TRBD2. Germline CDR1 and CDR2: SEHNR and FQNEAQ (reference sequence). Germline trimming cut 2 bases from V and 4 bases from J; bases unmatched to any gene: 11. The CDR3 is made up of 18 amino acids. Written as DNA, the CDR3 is TGTGCCAGCAGCTTATTGGCCACTAGCGGGAGTATCTCAGATACGCAGTATTTT. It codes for CASSLLATSGSISDTQYF.

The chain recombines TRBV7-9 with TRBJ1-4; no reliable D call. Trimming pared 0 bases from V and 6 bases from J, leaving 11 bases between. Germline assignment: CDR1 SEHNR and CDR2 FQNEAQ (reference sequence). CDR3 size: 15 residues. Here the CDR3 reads CASSLARQDYEKLFF. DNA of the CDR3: TGTGCCAGCAGCTTAGCGCGCCAGGACTATGAAAAACTGTTTTTT.

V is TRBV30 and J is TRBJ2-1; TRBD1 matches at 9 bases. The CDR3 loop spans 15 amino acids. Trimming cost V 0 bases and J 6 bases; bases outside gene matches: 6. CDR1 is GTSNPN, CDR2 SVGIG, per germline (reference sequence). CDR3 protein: CAWSVYRGRGNEQFF. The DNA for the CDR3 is TGTGCCTGGAGTGTTTACAGGGGGCGCGGCAATGAGCAGTTCTTC. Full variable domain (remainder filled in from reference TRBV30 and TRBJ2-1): SQTIHQWPATLVQPVGSPLSLECTVEGTSNPNLYWYRQAAGRGLQLLFYSVGIGQISSEVPQNLSASRPQDRQFILSSKKLLLSDSGFYLCAWSVYRGRGNEQFFGPGTRLTVL.

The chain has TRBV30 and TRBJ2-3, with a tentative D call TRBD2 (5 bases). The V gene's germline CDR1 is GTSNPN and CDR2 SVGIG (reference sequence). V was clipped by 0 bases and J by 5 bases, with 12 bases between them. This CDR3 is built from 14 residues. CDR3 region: CAWSVGDSIDTQYF. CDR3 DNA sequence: TGTGCCTGGAGTGTCGGGGATTCTATAGATACGCAGTATTTT.

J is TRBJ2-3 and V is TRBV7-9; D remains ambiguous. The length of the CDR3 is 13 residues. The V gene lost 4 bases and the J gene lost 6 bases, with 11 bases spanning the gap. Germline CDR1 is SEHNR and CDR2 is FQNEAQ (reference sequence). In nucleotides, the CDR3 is TGTGCCAGCAGCTCGTCCTCCGGGGATACGCAGTATTTT. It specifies CASSSSSGDTQYF.

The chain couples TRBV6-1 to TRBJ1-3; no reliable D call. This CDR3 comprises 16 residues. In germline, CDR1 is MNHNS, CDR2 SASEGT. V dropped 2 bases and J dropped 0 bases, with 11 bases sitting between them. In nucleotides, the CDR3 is TGTGCCAGCAGTGAATATATAACAGCCTCTGGAAACACCATATATTTT. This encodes CASSEYITASGNTIYF.

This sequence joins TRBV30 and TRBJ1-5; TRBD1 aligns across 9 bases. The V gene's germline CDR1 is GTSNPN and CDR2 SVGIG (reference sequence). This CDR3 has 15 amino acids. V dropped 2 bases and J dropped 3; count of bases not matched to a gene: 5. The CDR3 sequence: CAWSLTGGVNQPQHF. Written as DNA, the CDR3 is TGTGCCTGGAGTCTGACAGGGGGAGTCAATCAGCCCCAGCATTTT.

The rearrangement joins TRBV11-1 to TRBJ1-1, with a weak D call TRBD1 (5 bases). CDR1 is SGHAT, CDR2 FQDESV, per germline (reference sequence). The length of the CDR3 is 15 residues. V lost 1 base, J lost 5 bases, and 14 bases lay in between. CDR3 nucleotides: TGTGCCAGCAGCTTAGTACAGGCCACCGGAACTGAAGCTTTCTTT. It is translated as CASSLVQATGTEAFF.

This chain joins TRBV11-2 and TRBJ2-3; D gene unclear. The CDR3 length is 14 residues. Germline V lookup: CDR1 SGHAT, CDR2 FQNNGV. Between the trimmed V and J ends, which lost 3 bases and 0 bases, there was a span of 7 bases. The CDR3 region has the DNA TGTGCCAGCAGCTTCCTTACTAGCACAGATACGCAGTATTTT. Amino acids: CASSFLTSTDTQYF.

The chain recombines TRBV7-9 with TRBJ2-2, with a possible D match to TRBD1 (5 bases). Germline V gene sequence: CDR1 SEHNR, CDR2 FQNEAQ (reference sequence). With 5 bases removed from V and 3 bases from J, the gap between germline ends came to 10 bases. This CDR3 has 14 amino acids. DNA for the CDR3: TGTGCCAGCAGCGGGCAGGGATACACCGGGGAGCTGTTTTTT. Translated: CASSGQGYTGELFF.

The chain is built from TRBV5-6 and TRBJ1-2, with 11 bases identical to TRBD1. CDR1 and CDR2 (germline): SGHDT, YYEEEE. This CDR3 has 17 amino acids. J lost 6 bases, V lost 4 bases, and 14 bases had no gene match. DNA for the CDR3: TGTGCCAGCAGCCCAGTCTTTTCGGACAGGGGGCTAAATGGCTACACCTTC. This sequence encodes CASSPVFSDRGLNGYTF.

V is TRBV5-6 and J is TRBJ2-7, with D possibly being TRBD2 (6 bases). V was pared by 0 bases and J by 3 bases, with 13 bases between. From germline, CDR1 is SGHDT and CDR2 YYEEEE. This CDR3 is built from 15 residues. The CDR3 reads CASSLGGGGSYEQYF. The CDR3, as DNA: TGTGCCAGCAGCTTGGGAGGAGGAGGGAGCTACGAGCAGTACTTC.

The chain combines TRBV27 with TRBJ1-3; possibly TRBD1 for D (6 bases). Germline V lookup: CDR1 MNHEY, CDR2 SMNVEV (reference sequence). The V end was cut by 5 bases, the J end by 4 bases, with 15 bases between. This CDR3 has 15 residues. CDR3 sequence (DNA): TGTGCCAGCAGTAAGAAGGGGGGGCTCGGAAACACCATATATTTT. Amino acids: CASSKKGGLGNTIYF.

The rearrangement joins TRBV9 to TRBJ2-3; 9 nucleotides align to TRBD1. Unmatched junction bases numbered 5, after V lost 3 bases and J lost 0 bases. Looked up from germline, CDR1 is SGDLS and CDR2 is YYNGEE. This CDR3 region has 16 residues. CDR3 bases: TGTGCCAGCAGCGCCTCCGGGACAGGGAGCACAGATACGCAGTATTTT. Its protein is CASSASGTGSTDTQYF.

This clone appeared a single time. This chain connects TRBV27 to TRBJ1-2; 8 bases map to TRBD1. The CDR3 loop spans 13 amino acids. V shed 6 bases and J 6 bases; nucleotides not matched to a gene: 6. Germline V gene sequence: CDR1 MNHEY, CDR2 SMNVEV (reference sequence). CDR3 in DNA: TGTGCCAGCAGAGACAGGGGCCATCATGGCTACACCTTC. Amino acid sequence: CASRDRGHHGYTF.

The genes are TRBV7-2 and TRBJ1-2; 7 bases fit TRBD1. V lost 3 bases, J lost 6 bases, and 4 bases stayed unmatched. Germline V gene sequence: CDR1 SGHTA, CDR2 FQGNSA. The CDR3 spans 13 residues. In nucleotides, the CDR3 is TGTGCCAGCAGCTTCGGGACAGCCGATGGCTACACCTTC. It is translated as CASSFGTADGYTF.

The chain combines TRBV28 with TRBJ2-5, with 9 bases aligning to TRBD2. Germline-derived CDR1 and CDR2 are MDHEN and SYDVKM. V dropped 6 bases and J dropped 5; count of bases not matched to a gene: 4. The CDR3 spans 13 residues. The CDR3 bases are TGTGCCAGCAGGGACGGACTAGCGGAGACCCAGTACTTC. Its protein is CASRDGLAETQYF.

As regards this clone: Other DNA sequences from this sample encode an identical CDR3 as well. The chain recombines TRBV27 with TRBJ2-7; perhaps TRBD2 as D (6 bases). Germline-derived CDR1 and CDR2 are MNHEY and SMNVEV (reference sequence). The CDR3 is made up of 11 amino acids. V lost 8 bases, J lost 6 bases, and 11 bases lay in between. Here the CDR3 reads CASSVGGEQYF. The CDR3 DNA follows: TGTGCCAGCTCGGTGGGGGGCGAGCAGTACTTC.

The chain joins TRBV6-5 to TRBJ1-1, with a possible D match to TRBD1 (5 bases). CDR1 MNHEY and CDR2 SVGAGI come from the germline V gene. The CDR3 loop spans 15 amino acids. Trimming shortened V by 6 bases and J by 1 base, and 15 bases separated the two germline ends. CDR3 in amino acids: CASRPFDSSNTEAFF. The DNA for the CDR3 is TGTGCCAGCAGACCCTTCGACAGTTCGAACACTGAAGCTTTCTTT.

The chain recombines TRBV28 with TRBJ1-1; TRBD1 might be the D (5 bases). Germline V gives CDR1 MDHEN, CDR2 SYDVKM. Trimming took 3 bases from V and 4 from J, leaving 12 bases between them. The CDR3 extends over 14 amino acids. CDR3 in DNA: TGTGCCAGCAGTTTGGCATCTAGGGGCACTGAAGCTTTCTTT. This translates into CASSLASRGTEAFF.

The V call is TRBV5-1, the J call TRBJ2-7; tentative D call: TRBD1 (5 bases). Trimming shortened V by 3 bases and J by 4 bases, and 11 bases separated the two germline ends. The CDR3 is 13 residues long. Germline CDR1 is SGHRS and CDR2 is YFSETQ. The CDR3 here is CASSYRISYEQYF. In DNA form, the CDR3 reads TGCGCCAGCAGCTACAGGATTTCGTACGAGCAGTACTTC.